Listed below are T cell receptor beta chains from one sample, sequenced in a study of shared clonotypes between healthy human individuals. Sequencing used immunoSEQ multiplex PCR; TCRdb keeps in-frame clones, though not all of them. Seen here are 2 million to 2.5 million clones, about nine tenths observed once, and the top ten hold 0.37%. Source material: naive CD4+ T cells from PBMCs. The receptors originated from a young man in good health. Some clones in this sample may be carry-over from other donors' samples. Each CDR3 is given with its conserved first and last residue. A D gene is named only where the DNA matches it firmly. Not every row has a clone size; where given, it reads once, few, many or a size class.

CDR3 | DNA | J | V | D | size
CASSLRQGGRSGYTF | TGTGCCAGCAGCCTAAGACAGGGAGGGCGAAGTGGCTACACCTTC | TRBJ1-2 | TRBV5-6 | TRBD1 | -
CASSPHHSDRVAGELFF | TGCGCCAGCAGCCCCCACCATTCGGACAGAGTGGCCGGGGAGCTGTTTTTT | TRBJ2-2 | TRBV5-1 | - | -
CASSVRTVIYNEQFF | TGTGCCAGCAGTGTCCGGACAGTGATATACAATGAGCAGTTCTTC | TRBJ2-1 | TRBV27 | - | -
CASSLGGSSGSGNTIYF | TGTGCCAGCAGCTTGGGTGGGTCTTCAGGCTCTGGAAACACCATATATTTT | TRBJ1-3 | TRBV5-4 | - | -
CASKVAGGRNEQFF | TGTGCCAGTAAGGTGGCAGGGGGTAGGAATGAGCAGTTCTTC | TRBJ2-1 | TRBV19 | TRBD1 | -
CASSDPSAAGEQFF | TGTGCCAGCAGTGATCCCTCCGCCGCGGGAGAGCAGTTCTTC | TRBJ2-1 | TRBV25-1 | - | -
CASSLGGKRNEQYF | TGCGCCAGCAGCTTGGGGGGCAAGCGGAACGAGCAGTACTTC | TRBJ2-7 | TRBV5-1 | - | once
CASSPRLAGITDTQYF | TGTGCCAGCAGCCCGCGACTAGCGGGGATCACAGATACGCAGTATTTT | TRBJ2-3 | TRBV7-9 | TRBD2 | once
CASSLIAGGSTDTQYF | TGTGCCAGCAGCTTAATAGCGGGAGGGAGTACAGATACGCAGTATTTT | TRBJ2-3 | TRBV11-2 | TRBD2 | -
CASRGGAGEYNEQFF | TGTGCCAGCAGGGGCGGGGCGGGAGAATACAATGAGCAGTTCTTC | TRBJ2-1 | TRBV7-2 | TRBD2 | once
CASSPLDSSSGNTIYF | TGTGCCAGCTCACCCCTGGACAGTAGCTCTGGAAACACCATATATTTT | TRBJ1-3 | TRBV18 | - | -
CASSPPGTVNTEAFF | TGTGCCAGCTCACCACCCGGGACCGTGAACACTGAAGCTTTCTTT | TRBJ1-1 | TRBV18 | - | -
CSARRLITSDEQFF | TGCAGCGCCCGACGACTGATCACCAGCGATGAGCAGTTCTTC | TRBJ2-1 | TRBV29-1 | - | -
CASSAGTSGTEAFF | TGTGCCAGCAGCGCCGGGACTTCGGGCACTGAAGCTTTCTTT | TRBJ1-1 | TRBV2 | - | -
CASSSGLNTQYF | TGTGCCAGCTCATCGGGGCTCAATACGCAGTATTTT | TRBJ2-3 | TRBV18 | - | -
CASDDRDRGSYEQYF | TGCGCCAGCGATGACCGGGACAGGGGATCCTACGAGCAGTACTTC | TRBJ2-7 | TRBV5-1 | TRBD1 | once
CASSQWGETQYF | TGTGCCAGCAGCCAATGGGGGGAGACCCAGTACTTC | TRBJ2-5 | TRBV11-2 | - | -
CASSKTGGRTEAFF | TGTGCCAGCAGCAAGACAGGGGGCAGGACTGAAGCTTTCTTT | TRBJ1-1 | TRBV11-2 | TRBD1 | few
CASSLSIPDRGHSNQPQHF | TGTGCCAGCTCACTCTCGATACCGGACAGGGGGCATAGCAATCAGCCCCAGCATTTT | TRBJ1-5 | TRBV18 | TRBD1 | -
CASSLRQGYEQYF | TGCGCCAGCAGCTTGAGACAGGGCTACGAGCAGTACTTC | TRBJ2-7 | TRBV5-1 | TRBD1 | few
CASSLSSGTEAFF | TGTGCCAGCAGCTTATCATCAGGGACTGAAGCTTTCTTT | TRBJ1-1 | TRBV11-3 | - | once
CASSQGGVGYGYTF | TGTGCCAGCAGCCAAGGAGGGGTTGGCTATGGCTACACCTTC | TRBJ1-2 | TRBV4-2 | - | -
CASSLGGGTYEQYF | TGTGCCAGCAGCTTAGGTGGGGGCACCTACGAGCAGTACTTC | TRBJ2-7 | TRBV5-4 | - | -
CASSFDRLAADYEQYF | TGTGCCAGCAGTTTCGATAGACTAGCTGCGGACTACGAGCAGTACTTC | TRBJ2-7 | TRBV6-5 | TRBD2 | -
CASSLRGASGELFF | TGTGCCAGCAGCTTACGGGGGGCAAGCGGGGAGCTGTTTTTT | TRBJ2-2 | TRBV7-9 | - | -
CASSEGQGNYEQYF | TGTGCCAGCAGCGAGGGACAGGGCAACTACGAGCAGTACTTC | TRBJ2-7 | TRBV9 | TRBD1 | -
CASSYSGGPGNTIYF | TGTGCCAGCAGTTACTCGGGGGGGCCTGGAAACACCATATATTTT | TRBJ1-3 | TRBV6-6 | - | -
CASSLVREKLFF | TGTGCCAGCAGTTTGGTTAGGGAAAAACTGTTTTTT | TRBJ1-4 | TRBV28 | - | -
CAWGTSGGAYEQYF | TGTGCCTGGGGAACTAGCGGGGGTGCTTACGAGCAGTACTTC | TRBJ2-7 | TRBV30 | TRBD2 | -
CASSLRDRGEEQYF | TGCGCCAGCAGCCTCCGGGACAGGGGTGAGGAGCAGTACTTC | TRBJ2-7 | TRBV4-1 | TRBD1 | -
CASSGLERTSGRTDTQYF | TGTGCCAGCAGTGGATTGGAGAGGACTAGCGGGAGAACAGATACGCAGTATTTT | TRBJ2-3 | TRBV2 | TRBD2 | -
CASSLGENEQFF | TGCGCCAGCAGCTTGGGAGAGAATGAGCAGTTCTTC | TRBJ2-1 | TRBV5-1 | - | -
CASSPGGLAGIGEQFF | TGTGCCAGCAGTCCCGGGGGGCTAGCGGGTATCGGTGAGCAGTTCTTC | TRBJ2-1 | TRBV28 | TRBD2 | -
CASSQVTSNEQFF | TGTGCCAGCAGCCAGGTGACTAGTAATGAGCAGTTCTTC | TRBJ2-1 | TRBV5-4 | - | -
CASTLTRTGGGELFF | TGTGCCAGCACTCTGACAAGGACAGGTGGCGGGGAGCTGTTTTTT | TRBJ2-2 | TRBV2 | TRBD1 | -
CASSAFLRDNEQFF | TGTGCCAGCAGCGCCTTTTTACGTGACAATGAGCAGTTCTTC | TRBJ2-1 | TRBV9 | - | once
CASRRTTGINYGYTF | TGCGCCAGCAGGCGGACGACAGGAATCAACTATGGCTACACCTTC | TRBJ1-2 | TRBV5-1 | - | -
CSAEQGHEQYF | TGCAGTGCAGAACAGGGCCACGAGCAGTACTTC | TRBJ2-7 | TRBV20-1 | - | -
CSLKAGTSGTDTQYF | TGCAGCCTAAAGGCAGGGACTAGCGGCACAGATACGCAGTATTTT | TRBJ2-3 | TRBV29-1 | TRBD2 | -
CASSQASRQNIQYF | TGTGCCAGCAGCCAAGCGTCCAGACAAAACATTCAGTACTTC | TRBJ2-4 | TRBV14 | - | -
CASSYAGTSVQETQYF | TGTGCCAGCAGTTATGCCGGGACTAGCGTACAAGAGACCCAGTACTTC | TRBJ2-5 | TRBV6-5 | TRBD2 | -
CASSGDVYGYTF | TGTGCCAGCAGTGGAGACGTTTATGGCTACACCTTC | TRBJ1-2 | TRBV6-1 | - | -
CASSALDRGEAEAFF | TGTGCCAGCAGCGCACTGGACAGGGGAGAGGCTGAAGCTTTCTTT | TRBJ1-1 | TRBV9 | TRBD1 | -
CASSTAFYLGTDTQYF | TGTGCCAGTAGTACCGCCTTCTACCTGGGCACAGATACGCAGTATTTT | TRBJ2-3 | TRBV19 | - | -
CASSSPGDTEYGYTF | TGTGCCAGTAGTAGCCCGGGGGACACGGAATATGGCTACACCTTC | TRBJ1-2 | TRBV19 | - | -
CACSKLAGREQFF | TGTGCCTGTTCCAAATTGGCTGGTAGAGAGCAGTTCTTC | TRBJ2-1 | TRBV30 | - | -